This T cell receptor beta chain was found in a study of response to subunit inactivated influenza vaccine. V lost 0 bases to trimming and J lost 4 bases; unmatched junction nucleotides: 8. The CDR3 consists of 17 residues. Looked up from germline, CDR1 is KGHSH and CDR2 is LQKENI. TCRdb re-called the RT-PCR reads with MiXCR, one entry per CDR3 protein. The data contain approximately 500,000 distinct CDR3 sequences, under 30% of them seen just once; the ten biggest clones take up about 2.8%. The data also belong to a second study, concerning T cells expressing NK-cell markers. This second study notes: TCR beta cDNA was made by 5'RACE template switching with UMIs. The TCR beta repertoires were obtained from sorted CD3+CD56+NKG2C+, CD3+CD56+NKG2C- and CD3+CD56-NKG2C+ T cells. Dominant NKG2C+ clonotype frequencies of roughly 1.0-7.5% of CD8+ T cells were measured in more than five donors. Researchers report these clonotypes also headed the CD3+CD56-NKG2C+ fraction in a handful of donors. Clones of NKG2C+ T cells that had expanded were of unclear HCMV specificity.

The rearrangement uses TRBV18 and TRBJ1-1; TRBD1 matches 10 bases. The clonotype comes from a man in his fifties or sixties who received an inactivated influenza vaccine. The input for sequencing was CD4+ T cells sorted from PBMCs, taken 11 to 12 days after vaccination. The CDR3 bases are TGTGCCAGCTCACCACCGGGGACAGGGGTCAGCGGCACTGAAGCTTTCTTT. Its protein is CASSPPGTGVSGTEAFF. The full variable domain, its missing parts supplied by reference TRBV18 and TRBJ1-1, is NAGVMQNPRHLVRRRGQEARLRCSPMKGHSHVYWYRQLPEEGLKFMVYLQKENIIDESGMPKERFSAEFPKEGPSILRIQQVVRGDSAAYFCASSPPGTGVSGTEAFFGQGTRLTVV.